This T cell receptor beta chain was sequenced in a study of T cells in Graves' hyperthyroidism and ophthalmopathy (dated by TCRdb to between 2018 and 2020). About the investigation overall: Peripheral blood was sampled at the time of initial diagnosis, prior to any treatment. After sampling, hyperthyroidism patients received methimazole starting at 30 mg daily, and ophthalmopathy patients received high-dose intravenous methylprednisolone. According to the paper, TCR Vbeta CDR3 sequencing was carried out on roughly 130 peripheral blood samples, which came from more than 40 ophthalmopathy, some 73 hyperthyroidism and approximately 17 progressor patients. A discovery cohort of around 98 patients, roughly 45 with Graves' ophthalmopathy and fewer than 65 with stable Graves' hyperthyroidism, was used to find distinguishing TCR V-J signatures. An independent validation cohort of 18 to 20 hyperthyroidism patients and about 15 patients who later progressed to ophthalmopathy tested prospective prediction of ophthalmopathy. The study also compared thyroid tissue and blood T-cell repertoires from roughly six Graves' hyperthyroidism patients. The roughly 100 discovery patients were randomly split 7:3 into training and test sets.

This clonotype has more than one count but fewer than ten. The antigen this receptor binds is unknown. Base quality data are lacking; no much larger clone is found one base away. There are 15 amino acids in the CDR3, from cysteine to phenylalanine inclusive. The kept DNA is CDR3 alone, 45 bases in frame from the first base. CDR1 is given as MGHRA and CDR2 as YSYEKL, both from the germline V gene. Trimming costs V 1 base and J 0 bases, and their ends lie 9 bases apart. Points the paper makes about the study in general: No statistical method was used to fix the sample size in advance, and group allocation was not hidden from the investigators. During validation, the model predicted progression to ophthalmopathy a median of approximately six months ahead of onset, with more than 60% sensitivity and 72.22% specificity. Most expanded thyroid clonotypes (frequency above 0.001) were also detected in blood, suggesting blood repertoires may reflect thyroid immune responses. A model built on a 13 V-J signature distinguished ophthalmopathy from stable hyperthyroidism, reaching around 88% sensitivity and about 81% specificity in cross-validation and 80%/75% in testing.

A patient counted as having stable Graves' hyperthyroidism if no progression to ophthalmopathy occurred over 18 months of follow-up. The hyperthyroidism patients were between 18 and 65 years old and newly diagnosed, with a disease duration of less than 2 months. Patients with uncontrolled infections, other autoimmune diseases, pregnancy or lactation were excluded. Diagnoses were based on clinical symptoms, serum thyroxine and TRAb, thyroid ultrasound and orbital computed tomography. PBMCs were separated from under 11 ml of fresh peripheral blood using Ficoll-Paque density gradient centrifugation. Trizol reagent was used to extract total RNA, and RNA quality was then checked on an Agilent 2100 Bioanalyzer. Amplification of TCR beta CDR3 regions was carried out from RNA transcripts. The first round of RT-PCR for the TCR CDR3 was performed with the HTBI primer set and the Qiagen OneStep RT-PCR kit. Libraries were constructed in a second round of multiplex PCR, after which size selection and purification were performed. Paired-end sequencing of the libraries was performed with 100 bp reads on an Illumina HiSeq2000. The paper's processing steps were these. SOAPnuke was used to process the raw data, removing reads that contained adapters or uncalled bases, had a mean Phred below 15, or lacked an exact match to the constant primer or identifier. High-quality paired reads were merged with COPE v1.2.5, and unique nucleotide sequences were defined as clonotypes. Clonotypes were aligned to IMGT TRBV, TRBD and TRBJ reference segments using MiTCR v1.1. Analysis was restricted to V-J combinations with a frequency above 0.0001, which covered just over 98% of repertoires. The TCS score was defined as the ratio of F50 (clonal expansion) to E x V (chaos), calculated using BLOSUM62-based TCRdist between CDR3 peptides within each V-J. Welch's t-statistics and random forest reduced roughly 540 V-J features to some 14, which were used in a naive Bayes classifier (R e1071). The raw public data were reprocessed by TCRdb itself: fastp quality trimming at Q25, MiXCR clonotype calling, in-frame beta chains only. All rows with the same CDR3 protein become a single entry with the most common DNA and genes. The V and J calls and clone size come from TCRdb's table, not from the authors' own analysis. Counted in this sample were about 340,000 distinct CDR3 sequences; about 21% of them appeared once. The ten largest clones capture 50% to 65% of the sample.

The receptor was isolated from a woman in her fifties or sixties with Graves' hyperthyroidism. Recombination connected TRBV4-1 to TRBJ1-1; no D segment can be confidently identified. Sequenced sample: blood. The CDR3 has the sequence CASSQVAAMNTEAFF. The nucleotide sequence reads as follows: TGCGCCAGCAGCCAAGTGGCGGCCATGAACACTGAAGCTTTCTTT.